This passage covers 22 T cell receptor beta chains from one sample sequenced in a study of shared clonotypes between healthy human individuals. Some clones are missing from TCRdb's copy, which holds only in-frame ones; the method was immunoSEQ multiplex PCR. The sample consists of approximately 1.9 million clones, around 95% of them appearing once. CD45RO negativity and positive selection for CCR7 defined naive CD8 cells, a population that excluded terminally differentiated effector memory CD45RA+ cells. The specimen was naive CD8+ T cells from PBMCs. Source of these receptors: a man aged 18-30 years in good health. Some clones in this sample may be carry-over from other donors' samples.

The chain joins TRBV19 to TRBJ2-7, with TRBD2 matching over 9 bases. The germline V gene encodes CDR1 LNHDA and CDR2 SQIVND (reference sequence). V lost 5 bases and J lost 2; bases outside the gene matches: 7. The CDR3 spans 15 residues. Written as DNA, the CDR3 is TGTGCCAGTAGTTCTCGGACTAGCGAACCCTACGAGCAGTACTTC. Residues: CASSSRTSEPYEQYF.

Details on this clone: This sample also contains other DNA sequences that code for the same CDR3. The gene calls are TRBV9 and TRBJ2-7; D may be TRBD1 (6 bases). The germline gives CDR1 SGDLS, CDR2 YYNGEE. The CDR3 runs to 13 residues. V was cut by 3 bases and J by 4 bases, with 11 bases left in between. This CDR3 reads CASSGRQGYEQYF. The CDR3 DNA follows: TGTGCCAGCAGCGGACGCCAGGGGTACGAGCAGTACTTC.

The genes are TRBV5-1 and TRBJ2-7, with D hard to call. The germline CDR1 and CDR2 sequences are SGHRS and YFSETQ. Trimming removed 0 bases from V and 3 bases from J, with 7 bases in between. The CDR3 runs 13 residues. CDR3 sequence: CASSLEYDYEQYF. Written as DNA, the CDR3 is TGCGCCAGCAGCTTGGAGTACGACTACGAGCAGTACTTC.

With regard to this clone: The same CDR3 can be traced to other DNA sequences in this sample. The chain joins TRBV7-6 to TRBJ2-7; the D gene could be TRBD1 or TRBD2 (5 bases each). The V gene lost 5 bases and the J gene lost 0 bases, with 11 bases spanning the gap. The CDR3 contains 14 residues. Germline-derived CDR1 and CDR2 are SGHVS and FNYEAQ. CDR3 bases: TGTGCCAGCAGCCCCGGGACGGGCTCCTACGAGCAGTACTTC. As protein: CASSPGTGSYEQYF.

The chain joins TRBV28 to TRBJ2-6; possibly TRBD2 for D (5 bases). Germline V gene lookup returns CDR1 MDHEN and CDR2 SYDVKM. The V and J ends lost 2 bases and 1 base respectively, with 9 bases between them. CDR3 length: 16 amino acids. CDR3 loop: CASSLSGGSGANVLTF. The DNA of the CDR3 is TGTGCCAGCAGTTTAAGCGGTGGGTCTGGGGCCAACGTCCTGACTTTC. Drawing the rest from reference TRBV28 and TRBJ2-6, the complete variable domain is DVKVTQSSRYLVKRTGEKVFLECVQDMDHENMFWYRQDPGLGLRLIYFSYDVKMKEKGDIPEGYSVSREKKERFSLILESASTNQTSMYLCASSLSGGSGANVLTFGAGSRLTVL.

This clone was seen once. The genes are TRBV4-3 and TRBJ2-2, with 10 bases matching TRBD1. Germline loops: CDR1 LGHNA, CDR2 YSLEER. This CDR3 comprises 17 residues. V dropped 3 bases and J dropped 6; count of bases not matched to a gene: 10. DNA of the CDR3: TGCGCCAGCAGCCACCGGGACAGGGGCCCCGGCGCCGGGGAGCTGTTTTTT. Amino acid sequence: CASSHRDRGPGAGELFF.

This chain joins TRBV10-1 and TRBJ1-1; no clear D. The germline gives CDR1 WNHNN, CDR2 SYGVQD (reference sequence). This CDR3 is built from 13 residues. The V and J ends lost 6 bases and 0 bases respectively, with 8 bases between them. The CDR3 reads CASSDGMNTEAFF. The CDR3 nucleotides read TGCGCCAGCAGCGACGGGATGAACACTGAAGCTTTCTTT.

The chain couples TRBV15 to TRBJ2-3; 8 bases are a match to TRBD2. Germline V gene sequence: CDR1 LNHNV, CDR2 YYDKDF (reference sequence). The J segment lost 4 bases and the V segment lost 6 bases, leaving 9 bases of the junction unmatched. This CDR3 comprises 15 residues. The CDR3 DNA is TGTGCCACCAGACGAAGCGGGAGCACAGCAGATACGCAGTATTTT. This encodes CATRRSGSTADTQYF.

The V gene is TRBV5-6, the J gene TRBJ1-5; D gene unclear. The V and J ends lost 4 bases and 3 bases respectively, with 11 bases between them. The CDR3 loop spans 14 amino acids. Germline lookup yields CDR1 SGHDT and CDR2 YYEEEE. The chain's CDR3 is CASSPGGDNQPQHF. The CDR3 nucleotides are TGTGCCAGCAGCCCCGGCGGCGACAATCAGCCCCAGCATTTT.

The genes are TRBV28 and TRBJ2-7; 13 positions agree with TRBD2. V lost 3 bases and J lost 5; bases outside the gene matches: 4. The V gene's germline CDR1 is MDHEN and CDR2 SYDVKM. The CDR3 runs 15 residues. The CDR3 bases are TGTGCCAGCAGTTTCCTGGGACTAGCGGGAAACGAGCAGTACTTC. Its protein is CASSFLGLAGNEQYF. Full variable domain (remainder filled in from reference TRBV28 and TRBJ2-7): DVKVTQSSRYLVKRTGEKVFLECVQDMDHENMFWYRQDPGLGLRLIYFSYDVKMKEKGDIPEGYSVSREKKERFSLILESASTNQTSMYLCASSFLGLAGNEQYFGPGTRLTVT.

For the CDR3, the DNA is TGTGCCAGCAGCTTACCATCGGGCGGGAGTGTCTATGAGCAGTTCTTC. Protein product: CASSLPSGGSVYEQFF. The V and J genes are TRBV11-2 and TRBJ2-1, with 7 nucleotides matching TRBD2. This CDR3 contains 16 residues. The germline gives CDR1 SGHAT, CDR2 FQNNGV. Trimming removed 2 bases from V and 8 bases from J; junction bases left unmatched: 12.

The J gene is TRBJ2-7, the V gene TRBV19; TRBD2 matches at 10 bases. The V gene's germline CDR1 is LNHDA and CDR2 SQIVND (reference sequence). Germline trimming cut 5 bases from V and 0 bases from J; bases unmatched to any gene: 7. The CDR3 loop spans 16 amino acids. The CDR3 here is CASSPGRLAGSYEQYF. For the CDR3, the DNA is TGTGCCAGTAGTCCAGGAAGACTAGCGGGCTCCTACGAGCAGTACTTC.

The CDR3 loop reads CASKTGGEGEQYF. CDR3 nucleotide sequence: TGTGCCAGTAAGACAGGGGGCGAGGGGGAGCAGTACTTC. The chain uses TRBV13 and TRBJ2-7; TRBD1 aligns across 10 bases. This CDR3 has 13 residues. With 9 bases clipped from V and 7 bases from J, the junction kept 9 bases outside the gene matches. The germline gives CDR1 PRHDT, CDR2 FYEKMQ (reference sequence).

The chain combines TRBV5-6 with TRBJ1-2, with D perhaps matching TRBD1 (6 bases). The germline V gene has CDR1 SGHDT and CDR2 YYEEEE. V was pared by 4 bases and J by 8 bases, with 15 bases between. The CDR3 is made up of 13 amino acids. CDR3 protein: CASSLELTGGYTF. The CDR3 DNA is TGTGCCAGCAGCCTTGAGCTGACAGGAGGCTACACCTTC.

This clone was counted a few times. Other DNA sequences in the sample encode the same CDR3. V gene TRBV7-3 combines with J gene TRBJ1-1, with no clear D. Germline CDR1 SGHTA, CDR2 FQGTGA. V was pared by 3 bases and J by 2 bases, with 7 bases between. This CDR3 region has 13 residues. This chain's CDR3 is CASSLGSNTEAFF. CDR3 in DNA: TGTGCCAGCAGCTTGGGTTCCAACACTGAAGCTTTCTTT.

The V call is TRBV5-8, the J call TRBJ2-7, with 7 bases matching TRBD2. CDR1 and CDR2 (germline): SGHTS, YDEGEE. The CDR3 is 15 amino acids. The junction had 9 bases not matched to a gene; V was cut back by 4 bases and J by 2 bases. Here the CDR3 reads CASSPIGGRPYEQYF. The CDR3 DNA reads TGTGCCAGCAGCCCGATCGGGGGGAGACCCTACGAGCAGTACTTC.

J is TRBJ1-2 and V is TRBV27; D is possibly TRBD1 (5 bases). This CDR3 region has 14 residues. Germline V gene sequence: CDR1 MNHEY, CDR2 SMNVEV (reference sequence). Trimming pared 3 bases from V and 2 bases from J, leaving 10 bases between. The CDR3 nucleotides read TGTGCCAGCAGTTTGGTCCCAGGGAACTATGGCTACACCTTC. Protein sequence: CASSLVPGNYGYTF.

The chain is built from TRBV7-6 and TRBJ1-2; D unresolved. This CDR3 is built from 16 residues. Germline V gives CDR1 SGHVS, CDR2 FNYEAQ. Between the trimmed V and J ends, which lost 1 base and 6 bases, there was a span of 18 bases. CDR3 coding DNA: TGTGCCAGCAGCTTAGACCGGGCCCCAGGAATGGATGGCTACACCTTC. This sequence encodes CASSLDRAPGMDGYTF.

This chain connects TRBV7-6 to TRBJ1-1, with D possibly TRBD1 on 5 matching bases. The V gene lost 3 bases and the J gene lost 3 bases, with 11 bases spanning the gap. CDR3 length: 14 residues. The germline V gene encodes CDR1 SGHVS and CDR2 FNYEAQ. The CDR3 sequence: CASSFGRDYTEAFF. In DNA, the CDR3 is TGTGCCAGCAGCTTTGGCAGGGACTACACTGAAGCTTTCTTT.

For the CDR3, the DNA is TGTGCCAGCAACGGCAGGGGCACAGATACGCAGTATTTT. Translated: CASNGRGTDTQYF. J is TRBJ2-3 and V is TRBV27; TRBD1 is a possible D gene (5 bases). V gave up 7 bases and J gave up 1 base, with 9 bases separating them. The V gene's germline CDR1 is MNHEY and CDR2 SMNVEV (reference sequence). The CDR3 length is 13 residues.

The chain employs TRBV28 and TRBJ2-4, with a weak D call TRBD2 (5 bases). This CDR3 is built from 17 residues. Germline lookup yields CDR1 MDHEN and CDR2 SYDVKM. V was trimmed by 0 bases and J by 3 bases, leaving 15 bases between them. The CDR3 loop is CASSLWIGGSSKNIQYF. CDR3 coding DNA: TGTGCCAGCAGTTTATGGATTGGCGGGTCTAGCAAAAACATTCAGTACTTC.

This clone was seen once. This chain connects TRBV29-1 to TRBJ1-2; D is possibly TRBD1 (6 bases). Trimming removed 4 bases at V and 0 bases at J, with 12 bases between. The germline CDR1 and CDR2 sequences are SQVTM and ANQGSEA. This CDR3 contains 14 residues. The CDR3 DNA sequence: TGCAGCGTTGGTCCCGGGACAACTAACTATGGCTACACCTTC. Protein product: CSVGPGTTNYGYTF.